The 32 T cell receptor beta chains presented below share a single source sample, sequenced in a study of cytomegalovirus exposure and HLA in healthy donors. In the PCR, 60 Vbeta and 13 Jbeta primers were used. Here immunoSEQ multiplex PCR was the method, and the copy in TCRdb shows in-frame clones only, minus some. The table has over 200,000 clones, 70% to 85% seen once. The sample comprised PBMCs. The receptors stem from a woman aged 40-49 years in good health and CMV-seronegative.

This clone has only a few counts. Other DNA sequences within the sample encode an identical CDR3. This chain connects TRBV5-1 to TRBJ1-1, with TRBD1 identical over 8 bases. With V trimmed by 4 bases and J by 8 bases, 4 bases remained unmatched. Germline V gene sequence: CDR1 SGHRS, CDR2 YFSETQ. This CDR3 has 12 residues. The CDR3 here is CASSQGAAEAFF. CDR3 in DNA: TGCGCCAGCAGCCAGGGGGCCGCGGAAGCTTTCTTT.

This rearrangement joins TRBV7-3 to TRBJ2-7; 13 nucleotides line up with TRBD2. Germline assignment: CDR1 SGHTA and CDR2 FQGTGA. The CDR3 loop spans 15 amino acids. V shed 5 bases and J 3 bases; nucleotides not matched to a gene: 4. CDR3 coding DNA: TGTGCCAGCAGCGCCGGGACTAGCGGGGTCTACGAGCAGTACTTC. Residues: CASSAGTSGVYEQYF.

This clone has only one observation. V and J are TRBV7-6 and TRBJ2-5; D call uncertain. Germline V gene data show CDR1 as SGHVS and CDR2 as FNYEAQ. This CDR3 comprises 14 residues. Trimming removed 1 base at V and 2 bases at J, with 8 bases between. The CDR3 loop is CASSLVRTQETQYF. CDR3 nucleotides: TGTGCCAGCAGCTTAGTACGCACACAAGAGACCCAGTACTTC. Full variable domain (outside the CDR3, taken from reference TRBV7-6 and TRBJ2-5): GAGVSQSPRYKVTKRGQDVALRCDPISGHVSLYWYRQALGQGPEFLTYFNYEAQQDKSGLPNDRFSAERPEGSISTLTIQRTEQRDSAMYRCASSLVRTQETQYFGPGTRLLVL.

The chain links TRBV7-9 to TRBJ1-1; possible D gene TRBD1, 6 bases. The germline V gene encodes CDR1 SEHNR and CDR2 FQNEAQ (reference sequence). V dropped 4 bases and J dropped 8 bases, with 17 bases sitting between them. This CDR3 is 14 amino acids long. The CDR3 here is CASSSRTQGGEAFF. The CDR3 nucleotides read TGTGCCAGCAGCTCGAGAACCCAAGGGGGAGAAGCTTTCTTT.

The rearrangement uses TRBV5-1 and TRBJ2-5, with TRBD1 as a possible D gene (5 bases). This CDR3 is 13 amino acids long. V was pared by 4 bases and J by 5 bases, with 12 bases between. CDR1 SGHRS and CDR2 YFSETQ come from the germline V gene. In DNA form, the CDR3 reads TGCGCCAGCAGCCCAGGGTCCCTGGAGACCCAGTACTTC. Translating gives CASSPGSLETQYF.

The chain carries TRBV5-6 and TRBJ2-7; D call uncertain. The V end lost 6 bases, the J end lost 7 bases, and 17 bases lay between the germline ends. The germline V gene encodes CDR1 SGHDT and CDR2 YYEEEE. The length of the CDR3 is 13 residues. In DNA form, the CDR3 reads TGTGCCAGCACCTCCGAAGCCCCTAGGGAGCAGTACTTC. It translates to CASTSEAPREQYF. The full variable domain, its missing parts supplied by reference TRBV5-6 and TRBJ2-7, is DAGVTQSPTHLIKTRGQQVTLRCSPKSGHDTVSWYQQALGQGPQFIFQYYEEEERQRGNFPDRFSGHQFPNYSSELNVNALLLGDSALYLCASTSEAPREQYFGPGTRLTVT.

This clone has just a few counts. V usage is TRBV6-1 and J usage is TRBJ2-1; weak D call: TRBD2 (5 bases). The CDR3 sequence is 13 residues long. CDR1 is MNHNS, CDR2 SASEGT, per germline. Between the trimmed V and J ends, which lost 1 base and 7 bases, there was a span of 8 bases. CDR3 DNA sequence: TGTGCCAGCAGTGAAGAGGAGGAGAATGAGCAGTTCTTC. This sequence encodes CASSEEEENEQFF.

The chain has TRBV21-1 and TRBJ2-7; the table's TRBD2 call for D was not verified on the DNA. TRBV21-1 is listed as a pseudogene. This CDR3 is 15 amino acids long. This CDR3 is CASSKWRIVSYEQYF. For the CDR3, the DNA is TGTGCCAGCAGCAAATGGCGGATAGTTTCCTACGAGCAGTACTTC.

V is TRBV2 and J is TRBJ1-2; D is possibly TRBD1 (6 bases). This CDR3 region has 14 residues. V lost 5 bases and J 8 bases, leaving 18 bases between the germline ends. The germline CDR1 and CDR2 sequences are SNHLY and FYNNEI. CDR3 bases: TGTGCCAGCAGTAGGGACACAACGCGTGGGGGCTACACCTTC. It specifies CASSRDTTRGGYTF.

The chain has TRBV7-9 and TRBJ1-6; 10 bases align to TRBD1. CDR3 length equals 19 residues. Germline V gene data show CDR1 as SEHNR and CDR2 as FQNEAQ (reference sequence). The junction had 10 bases not matched to a gene; V was cut back by 5 bases and J by 0 bases. The CDR3 protein is CASSDRGRDRGSYNSPLHF. The CDR3 nucleotides are TGTGCCAGCAGCGATAGAGGGCGGGACAGGGGCTCCTATAATTCACCCCTCCACTTT.

The rearrangement links TRBV2 to TRBJ2-1; no definite D call. CDR1 and CDR2 (germline): SNHLY, FYNNEI. CDR3 length equals 11 residues. Trimming removed 5 bases from V and 14 bases from J, with 13 bases in between. CDR3 sequence (DNA): TGTGCCAGCAGTCCGTACTCCGAGGAGTTCTTC. Amino acids: CASSPYSEEFF.

The chain employs TRBV5-6 and TRBJ2-5; 9 positions agree with TRBD1. Germline V gene sequence: CDR1 SGHDT, CDR2 YYEEEE. Trimming cost V 1 base and J 7 bases; bases outside gene matches: 8. There are 15 residues in the CDR3. The CDR3 reads CASSLIGTGSGTQYF. The CDR3 region has the DNA TGTGCCAGCAGCTTGATTGGGACAGGGAGTGGGACCCAGTACTTC.

The rearrangement uses TRBV5-1 and TRBJ2-5; 10 bases agree with TRBD1. The CDR3 consists of 15 residues. V lost 1 base and J lost 3; bases outside the gene matches: 3. Germline V gene data show CDR1 as SGHRS and CDR2 as YFSETQ. CDR3 protein: CASSLSGTGEETQYF. The CDR3 bases are TGCGCCAGCAGCTTGTCCGGGACAGGGGAAGAGACCCAGTACTTC.

This clone has a handful of counts. The gene calls are TRBV7-9 and TRBJ2-7, with a possible D match to TRBD1 (5 bases). Trimming shortened V by 0 bases and J by 2 bases, and 8 bases separated the two germline ends. CDR1 is SEHNR, CDR2 FQNEAQ, per germline (reference sequence). The CDR3 runs to 14 residues. The CDR3 region is CASSLAAGPYEQYF. CDR3 sequence (DNA): TGTGCCAGCAGCTTAGCGGCAGGGCCCTACGAGCAGTACTTC. Combining the CDR3 with reference TRBV7-9 and TRBJ2-7 gives the whole variable domain DTGVSQNPRHKITKRGQNVTFRCDPISEHNRLYWYRQTLGQGPEFLTYFQNEAQLEKSRLLSDRFSAERPKGSFSTLEIQRTEQGDSAMYLCASSLAAGPYEQYFGPGTRLTVT.

This clone came up once. The CDR3 nucleotides read TGCGCCAGCAGCCAAGGGTTGTTTTTAGGGGGAGGCTACACCTTC. It is translated as CASSQGLFLGGGYTF. This sequence joins TRBV4-3 and TRBJ1-2, with a weak D call TRBD1 (6 bases). This CDR3 region has 15 residues. In germline, CDR1 is LGHNA, CDR2 YSLEER. V was cut by 1 base and J by 8 bases, with 17 bases left in between.

The chain combines TRBV7-2 with TRBJ2-4, with D possibly TRBD1 on 6 matching bases. From germline, CDR1 is SGHTA and CDR2 FQGNSA. Trimming pared 5 bases from V and 0 bases from J, leaving 8 bases between. The CDR3 totals 14 residues. The CDR3 region is CASSEDRAKNIQYF. The DNA of the CDR3 is TGTGCCAGCAGCGAGGACAGAGCCAAAAACATTCAGTACTTC.

J is TRBJ2-5 and V is TRBV6-1; D is undetermined. This CDR3 comprises 13 residues. The germline V and J ends were trimmed by 4 bases and 4 bases, with 10 bases remaining between them. In germline, CDR1 is MNHNS, CDR2 SASEGT. CDR3 nucleotide sequence: TGTGCCAGCAGTGCCGGAGTGGGAGAGACCCAGTACTTC. This gives the protein CASSAGVGETQYF.

This chain uses TRBV4-3 with TRBJ2-7; D is unresolved. Germline assignment: CDR1 LGHNA and CDR2 YSLEER. The V gene lost 0 bases and the J gene lost 3 bases, with 9 bases spanning the gap. The CDR3 is 14 amino acids. In nucleotides, the CDR3 is TGCGCCAGCAGCCAAGAACAGACCTACTACGAGCAGTACTTC. The encoded protein is CASSQEQTYYEQYF.

The chain employs TRBV9 and TRBJ1-2; 7 bases agree with TRBD1. The CDR3 covers 14 residues. The germline CDR1 and CDR2 sequences are SGDLS and YYNGEE. V lost 4 bases to trimming and J lost 6 bases; unmatched junction nucleotides: 9. The chain's CDR3 is CASSLPDRSNGYTF. The CDR3 coding sequence is TGTGCCAGCAGCTTACCGGACAGGAGCAATGGCTACACCTTC.

The CDR3 protein is CASRGDRRTDTQYF. The CDR3 DNA follows: TGTGCCAGCAGGGGGGACAGAAGAACAGATACGCAGTATTTT. The chain has TRBV5-4 and TRBJ2-3, with 7 bases lining up with TRBD1. The CDR3 contains 14 residues. V was clipped by 5 bases and J by 3 bases; unmatched bases: 6. Germline CDR1 SGHNT, CDR2 YYREEE (reference sequence).

The chain joins TRBV19 to TRBJ2-2; 8 nucleotides line up with TRBD1. The CDR3 spans 16 residues. With 3 bases clipped from V and 5 bases from J, the junction kept 8 bases outside the gene matches. The germline V gene encodes CDR1 LNHDA and CDR2 SQIVND (reference sequence). As DNA, the CDR3 is TGTGCCAGTAGTATTTGGGGACAGGAGAGGACCGGGGAGCTGTTTTTT. Its protein product is CASSIWGQERTGELFF.

This chain links TRBV7-9 with TRBJ2-5; D might be TRBD2 (7 bases). Per germline, CDR1 SEHNR and CDR2 FQNEAQ (reference sequence). The CDR3 is 15 amino acids. CDR3 loop: CSCSRGGAVQETQYF. DNA for the CDR3: TGTTCCTGTAGTAGGGGGGGGGCCGTCCAAGAGACCCAGTACTTC.

The V call is TRBV18, the J call TRBJ1-1; D ambiguous. This CDR3 comprises 13 residues. Germline V gives CDR1 KGHSH, CDR2 LQKENI. The V end lost 6 bases, the J end lost 7 bases, and 15 bases lay between the germline ends. Here the CDR3 reads CASSREDGLEAFF. As DNA, the CDR3 is TGTGCCAGCTCGCGAGAGGATGGTCTTGAAGCTTTCTTT.

Here the CDR3 reads CAWSALVEAFF. The CDR3 DNA sequence: TGTGCCTGGAGTGCCCTCGTTGAAGCTTTCTTT. The chain joins TRBV30 to TRBJ1-1; no clear D. CDR1 is GTSNPN, CDR2 SVGIG, per germline (reference sequence). The V end lost 1 base, the J end lost 7 bases, and 7 bases lay between the germline ends. This CDR3 has 11 residues.

The chain uses TRBV5-8 and TRBJ2-1; 7 nucleotides line up with TRBD2. The CDR3 has 14 residues. Per germline, CDR1 SGHTS and CDR2 YDEGEE. Trimming took 4 bases from V and 6 from J; bases not matched to a gene: 7. Here the CDR3 DNA reads TGTGCCAGCAGCCTGAGGCTAGCGGCCAATGAGCAGTTCTTC. It encodes CASSLRLAANEQFF.

This clone was recorded only once. The genes are TRBV9 and TRBJ1-3; D not resolved. V was cut by 0 bases and J by 0 bases, with 10 bases left in between. From germline, CDR1 is SGDLS and CDR2 YYNGEE. The CDR3 is 16 residues long. The CDR3 loop is CASSVGGGISGNTIYF. In DNA form, the CDR3 reads TGTGCCAGCAGCGTAGGGGGAGGGATCTCTGGAAACACCATATATTTT.

This chain uses TRBV7-6 with TRBJ1-1, with TRBD1 matching over 8 bases. Per the germline V gene, CDR1 is SGHVS and CDR2 is FNYEAQ. This CDR3 spans 16 amino acids. V lost 3 bases, J lost 4 bases, and 10 bases stayed unmatched. CDR3 nucleotides: TGTGCCAGCAGCTTTAGTGTCCAGGGGGCGGGCACTGAAGCTTTCTTT. Translating it yields CASSFSVQGAGTEAFF. Looking up the rest from reference TRBV7-6 and TRBJ1-1 gives the full variable domain: GAGVSQSPRYKVTKRGQDVALRCDPISGHVSLYWYRQALGQGPEFLTYFNYEAQQDKSGLPNDRFSAERPEGSISTLTIQRTEQRDSAMYRCASSFSVQGAGTEAFFGQGTRLTVV.

The J gene is TRBJ2-2, the V gene TRBV9, with D maybe TRBD2 (5 bases). The V gene lost 0 bases and the J gene lost 4 bases, with 10 bases spanning the gap. CDR3 length equals 15 residues. The V gene's germline CDR1 is SGDLS and CDR2 YYNGEE. The CDR3 is CASSVELRGTGELFF. The CDR3 nucleotides are TGTGCCAGCAGCGTAGAGCTCCGGGGCACCGGGGAGCTGTTTTTT.

The chain employs TRBV5-4 and TRBJ1-1; TRBD1 is a possible D gene (6 bases). This CDR3 has 15 amino acids. Germline V gene lookup returns CDR1 SGHNT and CDR2 YYREEE (reference sequence). V was clipped by 2 bases and J by 4 bases, with 15 bases between them. The CDR3 region has the DNA TGTGCCAGCAGCTTTGGACCAGGGGATGCCACTGAAGCTTTCTTT. Translated: CASSFGPGDATEAFF. The full variable domain, its missing parts supplied by reference TRBV5-4 and TRBJ1-1, is ETGVTQSPTHLIKTRGQQVTLRCSSQSGHNTVSWYQQALGQGPQFIFQYYREEENGRGNFPPRFSGLQFPNYSSELNVNALELDDSALYLCASSFGPGDATEAFFGQGTRLTVV.

The chain recombines TRBV7-6 with TRBJ1-6, with TRBD1 matching 10 bases. The V segment lost 5 bases and the J segment 7 bases; nucleotides outside the gene matches: 8. This CDR3 contains 16 residues. Germline V gene sequence: CDR1 SGHVS, CDR2 FNYEAQ. CDR3: CASSPTTGQGNSPLHF. CDR3 DNA: TGTGCCAGCAGCCCGACTACGGGACAGGGGAATTCACCCCTCCACTTT.

The V call is TRBV7-9, the J call TRBJ1-5, with a weak D call TRBD1 (5 bases). Germline CDR1 is SEHNR and CDR2 is FQNEAQ (reference sequence). V gave up 2 bases and J gave up 1 base, with 15 bases separating them. The length of the CDR3 is 17 residues. The chain's CDR3 is CASSLSVIGASNQPQHF. CDR3 sequence (DNA): TGTGCCAGCAGCTTAAGTGTTATAGGGGCGAGCAATCAGCCCCAGCATTTT.

The sample holds one count of this clone. The V gene is TRBV12-5, the J gene TRBJ2-7, with TRBD2 matching 7 bases. Trimming cost V 5 bases and J 2 bases; bases outside gene matches: 9. From germline, CDR1 is LGHNT and CDR2 FRNRAP. The CDR3 totals 15 residues. The CDR3 is CASGPRPGGAYEQYF. CDR3 coding DNA: TGTGCTAGTGGTCCGCGCCCGGGGGGAGCCTACGAGCAGTACTTC.